This record concerns one T cell receptor beta chain sequence. Its antigen is still unknown. The data stem from a study of shared clonotypes between healthy human individuals. General study points: Estimated richness values were generally larger in naive subsets than in memory subsets. A handful of donors shared approximately 5% of their naive CD4 clonotypes.

Clones were read by immunoSEQ multiplex PCR, and TCRdb kept only the in-frame ones, dropping some. The table includes roughly 1 million clones, around three quarters detected once. The donors were adults (healthy and HIV-negative) with no recent acute infections or vaccinations. CD45RA-negative memory and CD45RA+ naive subsets were split from the CD4+ cells. This receptor was taken from a man younger than 35 in good health. Some clones in this sample may be carry-over from other donors' samples. Input material: memory CD4+ T cells from PBMCs. Subset of the sample: CD45RA-negative fraction.

CDR3 in DNA: TGTGCCAGCAGTCCCAGCGGGAGACTCTACGAGCAGTACTTC. Translating it yields CASSPSGRLYEQYF. The V call is TRBV27, the J call TRBJ2-7; the match to TRBD2 covers 8 bases. Unmatched junction bases numbered 6, after V lost 5 bases and J lost 3 bases. This CDR3 has 14 residues. Germline CDR1 and CDR2: MNHEY and SMNVEV (reference sequence).